The 4 T cell receptor beta chains listed next were all sequenced from one sample in a study of cytomegalovirus exposure and HLA in healthy donors. PCR was performed using 60 Vbeta and 13 Jbeta primers. Profiled with immunoSEQ multiplex PCR; TCRdb holds only in-frame clones, not every one. This repertoire shows around 100,000 clones, around 64% found once; its top ten account for roughly 8.7%. The source material was PBMCs. The source is a young man in good health and CMV-seropositive.

To note about this clone: This specimen includes other DNA sequences encoding the same CDR3. The CDR3 protein is CASSDSSGSYNEQFF. CDR3 nucleotides: TGTGCCAGCAGTGACTCTAGCGGGAGCTACAATGAGCAGTTCTTC. This chain connects TRBV6-4 to TRBJ2-1; TRBD2 matches at 9 bases. The CDR3 runs 15 residues. Germline CDR1 MRHNA, CDR2 SNTAGT. V was pared by 0 bases and J by 3 bases, with 0 bases of the junction left unmatched.

This clone has only a few counts. The gene calls are TRBV4-3 and TRBJ1-1, with 12 bases fitting TRBD1. The CDR3 has 18 residues. V gave up 0 bases and J gave up 1 base; unmatched junction bases: 6. CDR1 is LGHNA and CDR2 is YSLEER in the germline V gene. In nucleotides, the CDR3 is TGCGCCAGCAGCCAAGATGGGACAGGGGGCGTGGGGAACACTGAAGCTTTCTTT. Amino acids: CASSQDGTGGVGNTEAFF.

This clone appeared a single time. The chain uses TRBV27 and TRBJ2-1; tentative D call: TRBD2 (5 bases). V gave up 7 bases and J gave up 0 bases, with 16 bases separating them. The CDR3 extends over 16 amino acids. CDR1 is MNHEY, CDR2 SMNVEV, per germline (reference sequence). Written as DNA, the CDR3 is TGTGCCAGCACCGAAGCTCGGGGTGGCTCCTACAATGAGCAGTTCTTC. It translates to CASTEARGGSYNEQFF.

This chain connects TRBV5-6 to TRBJ1-2, with 8 bases lining up with TRBD1. Unmatched junction bases numbered 6, after V lost 1 base and J lost 7 bases. CDR1 SGHDT and CDR2 YYEEEE come from the germline V gene. This CDR3 has 14 residues. The CDR3 loop reads CASSLKPGGRGYTF. For the CDR3, the DNA is TGTGCCAGCAGCTTGAAGCCAGGGGGCCGTGGCTACACCTTC.